Here is one TCR beta chain with its context. V dropped 7 bases and J dropped 2; count of bases not matched to a gene: 5. CDR3 length: 15 amino acids. CDR1 and CDR2 (germline): SNHLY, FYNNEI. Random hexamers were used to reverse transcribe an amount of roughly 0.45 to 1 ug RNA. The CDR3 of TCR beta was amplified by immunoSEQ multiplex PCR across 54 Vbeta and 13 Jbeta. Using its own MiXCR run on the immunoSEQ multiplex PCR reads, TCRdb lists one record per CDR3 protein. The sample holds about 50,000 distinct CDR3 sequences, 93% seen once. The data were obtained in a study of CD8 T cells in Susac syndrome. TCR beta sequencing was performed on blood CD8+ and CD4+ T cells. Negative isolation was used for CD8+ and CD4+ T cells, and FACS enrichment was applied to TEMRA cells.

This chain uses TRBV2 with TRBJ2-1, with 10 bases fitting TRBD1. Specimen: CD8+ T cells from PBMCs. This receptor was taken from a human donor with multiple sclerosis. The CDR3: CASIRGQGAYNEQFF. The CDR3 nucleotides are TGTGCCAGCATCAGAGGACAGGGGGCCTACAATGAGCAGTTCTTC.